A selection of T cell receptor beta chains follows, all from one sample in a study of post-analysis software for immune sequencing data. MiXCR, run by TCRdb on the PCR reads, gives a single entry per CDR3 protein. The sample lists roughly 620,000 distinct CDR3 sequences, roughly 47% seen once, with approximately 1.7% in the top ten. The sample consisted of blood. Every receptor here comes from a girl aged 10-17 years with multiple sclerosis. The CDR3 runs from the conserved cysteine through the conserved F or W. A D gene is named only where the DNA matches it firmly. Where a row states a size, it is once, few, many or the class of an expanded clone; other rows omit it.

clone size: once; V gene: TRBV6-5; J gene: TRBJ1-1; D gene: .; CDR3 protein: CASSSPRLNTEAFF; CDR3 DNA: TGTGCCAGCAGTTCGCCCAGGCTGAACACTGAAGCTTTCTTT
clone size: .; V gene: TRBV5-1; J gene: TRBJ1-5; D gene: .; CDR3 protein: CASSLTGKDNQPQHF; CDR3 DNA: TGCGCCAGCAGCTTGACAGGGAAAGACAATCAGCCCCAGCATTTT
clone size: few; V gene: TRBV29-1; J gene: TRBJ2-7; D gene: .; CDR3 protein: CSVEERPFHEQYF; CDR3 DNA: TGCAGCGTTGAAGAAAGGCCCTTCCACGAGCAGTACTTC
clone size: few; V gene: TRBV12-3/TRBV12-4; J gene: TRBJ2-1; D gene: TRBD2; CDR3 protein: CASNLPAGERYNEQFF; CDR3 DNA: TGTGCCAGCAACCTCCCAGCGGGAGAGCGTTACAATGAGCAGTTCTTC
clone size: .; V gene: TRBV6-5; J gene: TRBJ2-1; D gene: TRBD1; CDR3 protein: CASSPGQGVSYNEQFF; CDR3 DNA: TGTGCCAGCAGCCCCGGACAGGGGGTGTCCTACAATGAGCAGTTCTTC
clone size: few; V gene: TRBV5-5; J gene: TRBJ2-7; D gene: .; CDR3 protein: CASTSIRGASYEQYF; CDR3 DNA: TGTGCCAGCACCTCAATCCGAGGGGCCTCCTACGAGCAGTACTTC
clone size: few; V gene: TRBV12-3/TRBV12-4; J gene: TRBJ1-6; D gene: TRBD1; CDR3 protein: CASSSDRAYNSPLHF; CDR3 DNA: TGTGCCAGCAGTTCTGACAGGGCCTATAATTCACCCCTCCACTTT
clone size: .; V gene: TRBV10-2; J gene: TRBJ1-2; D gene: .; CDR3 protein: CASSESNQDYGYTF; CDR3 DNA: TGCGCCAGCAGTGAGTCGAACCAGGACTATGGCTACACCTTC
clone size: .; V gene: TRBV24-1; J gene: TRBJ2-7; D gene: .; CDR3 protein: CATSETGYEQYF; CDR3 DNA: TGTGCCACCAGTGAGACAGGCTACGAGCAGTACTTC
clone size: .; V gene: TRBV7-9; J gene: TRBJ2-5; D gene: TRBD1; CDR3 protein: CASSPPTGRLRETQYF; CDR3 DNA: TGTGCCAGCAGCCCTCCGACAGGGAGACTTAGAGAGACCCAGTACTTC
clone size: few; V gene: TRBV12-3/TRBV12-4; J gene: TRBJ1-1; D gene: .; CDR3 protein: CASSLVGIAEAFF; CDR3 DNA: TGTGCCAGCAGTTTAGTCGGGATTGCTGAAGCTTTCTTT
clone size: once; V gene: TRBV5-1; J gene: TRBJ1-4; D gene: .; CDR3 protein: CASSPSGAPTNEKLFF; CDR3 DNA: TGCGCCAGCAGCCCCTCCGGGGCCCCAACTAATGAAAAACTGTTTTTT
clone size: .; V gene: TRBV12-3/TRBV12-4; J gene: TRBJ2-1; D gene: TRBD2; CDR3 protein: CASSPGLAVVEQFF; CDR3 DNA: TGTGCCAGCAGTCCCGGACTAGCGGTGGTTGAGCAGTTCTTC
clone size: .; V gene: TRBV12-3/TRBV12-4; J gene: TRBJ1-5; D gene: .; CDR3 protein: CASTMDGANQPQHF; CDR3 DNA: TGTGCCAGCACAATGGACGGGGCCAATCAGCCCCAGCATTTT
clone size: few; V gene: TRBV12-3/TRBV12-4; J gene: TRBJ2-7; D gene: TRBD1; CDR3 protein: CASRPGQGHHEQYF; CDR3 DNA: TGTGCCAGCAGACCGGGACAGGGGCACCACGAGCAGTACTTC
clone size: .; V gene: TRBV6-5; J gene: TRBJ1-1; D gene: .; CDR3 protein: CATEGLYRAFF; CDR3 DNA: TGTGCCACCGAGGGGCTTTATCGAGCTTTCTTT
clone size: .; V gene: TRBV12-3/TRBV12-4; J gene: TRBJ1-1; D gene: .; CDR3 protein: CASPGRGTEAFF; CDR3 DNA: TGTGCCAGCCCAGGGAGGGGCACTGAAGCTTTCTTT
clone size: once; V gene: TRBV7-8; J gene: TRBJ1-1; D gene: TRBD1; CDR3 protein: CASSFPRATGTNTEAFF; CDR3 DNA: TGTGCCAGCAGCTTCCCGAGGGCGACAGGGACGAACACTGAAGCTTTCTTT
clone size: .; V gene: TRBV6-1; J gene: TRBJ1-2; D gene: .; CDR3 protein: CASSEAREVGYTF; CDR3 DNA: TGTGCCAGCAGTGAAGCCCGGGAGGTTGGCTACACCTTC
clone size: .; V gene: TRBV20-1; J gene: TRBJ1-1; D gene: TRBD1; CDR3 protein: CSAAGTGDTEAFF; CDR3 DNA: TGCAGTGCAGCCGGGACAGGGGACACTGAAGCTTTCTTT
clone size: .; V gene: TRBV7-9; J gene: TRBJ2-1; D gene: .; CDR3 protein: CASRPDSALGFF; CDR3 DNA: TGTGCCAGCAGACCCGATTCGGCATTGGGGTTCTTC
clone size: few; V gene: TRBV20-1; J gene: TRBJ2-1; D gene: TRBD2; CDR3 protein: CSARPGLATYNEQFF; CDR3 DNA: TGCAGTGCTAGGCCGGGACTAGCGACCTACAATGAGCAGTTCTTC
clone size: .; V gene: TRBV12-3/TRBV12-4; J gene: TRBJ2-5; D gene: TRBD2; CDR3 protein: CASSRARTSGQETQYF; CDR3 DNA: TGTGCCAGCAGCAGAGCCCGGACTAGCGGACAAGAGACCCAGTACTTC
clone size: .; V gene: TRBV27; J gene: TRBJ1-5; D gene: TRBD1; CDR3 protein: CASRSGTGLYSNQPQHF; CDR3 DNA: TGTGCCAGCAGATCCGGGACAGGGCTCTATAGCAATCAGCCCCAGCATTTT
clone size: .; V gene: TRBV20-1; J gene: TRBJ2-3; D gene: .; CDR3 protein: CSAVRRLAISTDTQYF; CDR3 DNA: TGCAGTGCTGTGAGGCGGCTAGCGATTAGCACAGATACGCAGTATTTT
clone size: few; V gene: TRBV29-1; J gene: TRBJ2-4; D gene: .; CDR3 protein: CSVGENIQYF; CDR3 DNA: TGCAGCGTTGGGGAAAACATTCAGTACTTC